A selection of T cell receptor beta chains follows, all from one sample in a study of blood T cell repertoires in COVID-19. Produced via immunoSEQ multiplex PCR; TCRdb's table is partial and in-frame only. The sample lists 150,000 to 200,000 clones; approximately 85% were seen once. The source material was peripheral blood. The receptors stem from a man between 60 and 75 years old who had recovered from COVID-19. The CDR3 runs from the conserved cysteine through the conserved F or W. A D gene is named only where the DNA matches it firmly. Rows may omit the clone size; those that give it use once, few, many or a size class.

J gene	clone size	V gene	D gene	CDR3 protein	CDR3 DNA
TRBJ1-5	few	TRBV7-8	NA	CASSLVSSQPQHF	TGTGCCAGCAGCTTAGTCTCGAGTCAGCCCCAGCATTTT
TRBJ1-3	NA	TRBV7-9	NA	CASSSRVSGNTIYF	TGTGCCAGCAGCTCCAGGGTATCGGGAAACACCATATATTTT
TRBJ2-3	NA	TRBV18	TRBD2	CASSPTGGGGSKDTQYF	TGTGCCAGCTCGCCTACCGGCGGGGGGGGAAGTAAAGATACGCAGTATTTT
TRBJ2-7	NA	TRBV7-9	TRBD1	CASSPSGTGSEQYF	TGTGCCAGCAGCCCCTCCGGGACAGGGAGCGAGCAGTACTTC
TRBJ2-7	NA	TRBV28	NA	CASTPWAGNYEQYF	TGTGCCAGCACTCCCTGGGCAGGGAACTACGAGCAGTACTTC
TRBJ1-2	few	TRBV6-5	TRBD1	CASSTGDYGYTF	TGTGCCAGCAGCACAGGGGACTATGGCTACACCTTC
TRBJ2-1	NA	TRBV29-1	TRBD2	CSVGGTSGAFYEQFF	TGCAGCGTTGGGGGAACTAGCGGGGCCTTTTATGAGCAGTTCTTC
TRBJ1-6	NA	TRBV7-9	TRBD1	CASGTDYNSPLHF	TGTGCCAGCGGGACAGACTATAATTCACCCCTCCACTTT
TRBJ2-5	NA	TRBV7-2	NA	CASSLGGAGARETQYF	TGTGCCAGCAGCTTAGGAGGGGCGGGGGCACGGGAGACCCAGTACTTC
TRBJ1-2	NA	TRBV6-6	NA	CASSTQGSGYTF	TGTGCCAGCAGTACACAGGGCTCAGGCTACACCTTC
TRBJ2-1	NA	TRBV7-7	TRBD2	CASSPGLGLFF	TGTGCTAGCAGTCCGGGACTAGGGCTGTTCTTC
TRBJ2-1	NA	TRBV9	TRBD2	CASSGSGGSYNEQFF	TGTGCCAGCAGCGGTAGCGGGGGATCCTACAATGAGCAGTTCTTC
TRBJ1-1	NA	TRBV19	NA	CASSIQSNTEAFF	TGTGCCAGTAGTATACAATCCAACACTGAAGCTTTCTTT
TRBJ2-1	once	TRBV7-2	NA	CASRGGVSYNEQFF	TGTGCCAGCCGTGGAGGGGTTTCCTACAATGAGCAGTTCTTC
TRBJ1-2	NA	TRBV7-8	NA	CASSLAGGGYGYTF	TGTGCCAGCAGCTTAGCAGGGGGTGGCTATGGCTACACCTTC
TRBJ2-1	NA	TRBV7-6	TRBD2	CASSLALGLAVNEQFF	TGTGCCAGCAGCTTAGCATTAGGACTAGCGGTCAATGAGCAGTTCTTC
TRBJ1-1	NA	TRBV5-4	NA	CASRLQKDRGGYEAFF	TGTGCCAGCAGGTTGCAAAAGGATAGGGGGGGATATGAAGCTTTCTTT
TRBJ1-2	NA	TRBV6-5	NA	CASTVGANYGYTF	TGTGCCAGCACGGTGGGAGCTAACTATGGCTACACCTTC
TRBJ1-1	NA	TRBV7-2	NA	CASSSGGAGGTEAFF	TGTGCCAGCAGCTCGGGCGGGGCAGGTGGCACTGAAGCTTTCTTT
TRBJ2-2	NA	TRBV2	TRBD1	CASSLDRDIGELFF	TGTGCCAGCAGTCTTGACAGGGATATCGGGGAGCTGTTTTTT
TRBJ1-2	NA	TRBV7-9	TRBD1	CASSISQGVNYGYTF	TGTGCCAGCAGCATTTCACAGGGGGTTAACTATGGCTACACCTTC
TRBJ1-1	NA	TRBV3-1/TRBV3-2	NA	CASSLVPGVTEAFF	TGTGCCAGCAGCCTAGTACCAGGGGTCACTGAAGCTTTCTTT
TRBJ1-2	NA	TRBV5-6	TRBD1	CASSLHRGGYTF	TGTGCCAGCAGCTTGCACAGGGGTGGCTACACCTTC
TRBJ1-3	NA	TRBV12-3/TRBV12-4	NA	CASSYSGNTIYF	TGTGCCAGCAGCTATTCTGGAAACACCATATATTTT
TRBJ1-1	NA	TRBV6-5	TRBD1	CASSYPREGATEAFF	TGTGCCAGCAGTTACCCCCGGGAGGGGGCTACTGAAGCTTTCTTT
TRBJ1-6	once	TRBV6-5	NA	CASSFTNPKESPLHF	TGTGCCAGCAGTTTTACTAACCCGAAGGAATCACCCCTCCACTTT
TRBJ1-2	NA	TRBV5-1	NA	CASSLFQGQNNYGYTF	TGCGCCAGCAGCTTGTTTCAGGGGCAGAATAACTATGGCTACACCTTC
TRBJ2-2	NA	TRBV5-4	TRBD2	CASSPWTSSPRGELFF	TGTGCCAGCAGCCCCTGGACTAGTAGCCCCCGCGGGGAGCTGTTTTTT
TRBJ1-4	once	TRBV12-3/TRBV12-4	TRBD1	CASSSQGGEKLFF	TGTGCCAGCAGTTCTCAGGGGGGCGAAAAACTGTTTTTT